The clone carrying this T cell receptor beta chain was observed a few times. Antigen unknown. This record belongs to a study of metastatic and nonmetastatic thyroid tumors. Study information: Comparison of repertoires was carried out across blood and tumor or nodule tissue from malignant and benign thyroid patients. Points from the study as a whole: Reports indicated that malignant thyroid tumors showed significantly higher TCR beta diversity than benign nodules did, in blood and tumor.

The CDR3 length is 15 residues. CDR1 LNHDA and CDR2 SQIVND come from the germline V gene (reference sequence). V lost 7 bases, J lost 0 bases, and 7 bases stayed unmatched. Original analysis: Differences in CDR3 between clinicopathological groups were drawn on to build a classifier intended to discriminate distant-metastatic papillary thyroid cancer patients. MiXCR reprocessed the PCR reads for TCRdb. In this record, the V and J calls reflect TCRdb's handling and not the investigators' own analysis. Of some 28,000 clones in the sample, 20% to 25% were seen once. Patients underwent thyroid surgery, and none had received any treatment before it.

The chain combines TRBV19 with TRBJ2-3, with 7 positions matching TRBD1. The specimen sequenced was blood. This TCR derives from a female donor with papillary thyroid cancer or a benign thyroid nodule (not recorded which). Some clones in this sample may be carry-over from other donors' samples. The CDR3, as DNA: TGTGCCAGTAAGCGAACGGGACAGAGCACAGATACGCAGTATTTT. This codes for CASKRTGQSTDTQYF.